This T cell receptor beta chain comes out of a study of T cell responses to AZD1222 COVID-19 vaccine. Measured with immunoSEQ multiplex PCR; TCRdb has only the in-frame clones, and not every one. The top ten clones hold roughly 12% of a sample with roughly 130,000 clones, around 83% of them seen once. Here the sequenced sample was peripheral blood, taken on day 0 of AZD1222 vaccination. This receptor was taken from an adult in good health.

The DNA of the CDR3 is TGTGCCAGCAGTTTCGGTCATTTCTATGGCTACACCTTC. This encodes CASSFGHFYGYTF. The chain couples TRBV28 to TRBJ1-2; D unresolved. V gave up 3 bases and J gave up 4 bases, with 9 bases separating them. Germline lookup yields CDR1 MDHEN and CDR2 SYDVKM. This CDR3 spans 13 amino acids.